The present TCR beta chain was sequenced within a study of radiation and T cells in renal cell carcinoma. The germline V gene encodes CDR1 MNHEY and CDR2 SVGAGI. Trimming took off 6 bases at V and 5 bases at J, with 13 bases between the two ends. CDR3 length equals 13 residues. Specified time point: blood 4 weeks post-SBRT, at nephrectomy. The sample's treatment: 15 Gy SBRT to primary tumor, nephrectomy 4 weeks later. Nephrectomy followed 15 Gy stereotactic body radiation by 4 weeks. Generated by immunoSEQ multiplex PCR, the TCRdb table keeps only in-frame clones and is missing some. This table holds around 170,000 clones, 88% found once.

The chain recombines TRBV6-5 with TRBJ1-1; D is undetermined. The receptor was isolated from a woman aged 50 to 60 with renal cell carcinoma. Sequenced here: blood, sampled from a patient whose treatment included radiotherapy and nephrectomy. CDR3 residues: CASSLGSETEAFF. In nucleotides, the CDR3 is TGTGCCAGCAGCCTGGGGTCAGAGACTGAAGCTTTCTTT.